This T cell receptor (beta chain) was recovered during a study of beta chain features in type 1 diabetes. Notes on the study in general: Shortening that was moderate but significant affected the TCRB CDR3s of Type 1 diabetes patients in all four CD4+ subsets.

V was shortened by 1 base and J by 7 bases, with 8 bases between the two germline ends. CDR1 SGHNT and CDR2 YENEEA come from the germline V gene. The CDR3 runs to 13 residues. Concerning this clone: Its cognate antigen is unknown.

What was sequenced were expressed TCRB transcripts, since all of the isolated RNA had been reverse transcribed. The average read count of naive, central memory and regulatory T cell samples was approximately 3.5 million. The assay was immunoSEQ multiplex PCR, and TCRdb's table has in-frame clones only and misses some. In the table there are hundreds of thousands of clones, roughly 13% of which are singletons. Sequences were obtained from naive CD4+ T cells from blood. The chain uses TRBV11-3 and TRBJ2-4, with D possibly TRBD2 on 6 matching bases. This sequence originates from a man between 18 and 35 years old with type 1 diabetes. The CDR3 region has the DNA TGTGCCAGCAGCTTAGTGGAGGGTAACATTCAGTACTTC. It translates to CASSLVEGNIQYF. The whole variable domain, filled in from reference TRBV11-3 and TRBJ2-4, reads EAGVVQSPRYKIIEKKQPVAFWCNPISGHNTLYWYLQNLGQGPELLIRYENEEAVDDSQLPKDRFSAERLKGVDSTLKIQPAELGDSAVYLCASSLVEGNIQYFGAGTRLSVL.